This TCR beta chain was sequenced for a study of cytomegalovirus exposure and HLA in healthy donors. About the research overall: From 150 million to 200 million T cells, an earlier analysis saw roughly 100 million unique TCR beta sequences. Of the donors genotyped, 398 in all, about 81% fell in the Caucasian-associated ancestry cluster.

There are a few counts of this clone. Its antigen remains unknown. Study-wide results and limits: In a later analysis, TCR beta V- and J-gene trimming was associated with a missense DCLRE1C variant.

It was healthy bone marrow donors who served as donors. PCR involved 60 Vbeta and 13 Jbeta primers. Profiling relied on immunoSEQ multiplex PCR, and the TCRdb table lists in-frame clones only, not all of them. The profile covers about 130,000 clones, with under 80% appearing a single time and 4.3% taken by the ten largest. Germline values: CDR1 SGHAT, CDR2 FQNNGV. There are 17 residues in the CDR3. The V gene end was trimmed by 5 bases and the J gene end by 0 bases; junction bases not matched to a gene: 10. The TCR was taken from a man in his late teens or twenties in good health and CMV-seropositive. The rearrangement links TRBV11-2 to TRBJ1-3, with 7 bases that match TRBD1. Sequencing was performed on PBMCs. The CDR3 spells CASSPTGQSYSGNTIYF. The CDR3 nucleotides read TGTGCCAGCAGCCCGACGGGACAGTCTTACTCTGGAAACACCATATATTTT.